These 18 T cell receptor beta chains were all obtained from the same sample, sequenced in a study of blood T cell repertoires in COVID-19. Here immunoSEQ multiplex PCR was the method, and the copy in TCRdb shows in-frame clones only, minus some. Counted here are under 350,000 clones, around 89% occurring once; the ten biggest clones make up about 4.6%. What was sequenced was peripheral blood. The receptor source for this set is a man between 35 and 55 years old with acute or convalescent COVID-19.

The chain joins TRBV6-5 to TRBJ1-1; D gene uncertain. V shed 10 bases and J shed 8 bases, with 14 bases lying between them. There are 11 residues in the CDR3. Germline assignment: CDR1 MNHEY and CDR2 SVGAGI. Here the CDR3 DNA reads TGTGCCACCGACGCCGGGAGCGAAGCTTTCTTT. It is translated as CATDAGSEAFF.

The chain combines TRBV18 with TRBJ1-1; D perhaps matches TRBD1 (5 bases). CDR1 is KGHSH, CDR2 LQKENI, per germline. The CDR3 length is 14 residues. The V and J ends lost 0 bases and 3 bases respectively, with 8 bases between them. The CDR3 DNA is TGTGCCAGCTCACCACCAGGCAGGGACACTGAAGCTTTCTTT. Amino acid sequence: CASSPPGRDTEAFF.

The genes are TRBV9 and TRBJ2-7; 8 bases line up with TRBD2. CDR3 size: 15 residues. Germline V lookup: CDR1 SGDLS, CDR2 YYNGEE. The V and J ends lost 7 bases and 3 bases, in that order; junction bases with no gene match: 12. The CDR3 nucleotides are TGTGCCAGCGGACCGGGACTAGAATATTTCTACGAGCAGTACTTC. Its protein product is CASGPGLEYFYEQYF.

V gene TRBV5-4 combines with J gene TRBJ2-3; a possible D gene is TRBD2 (6 bases). Germline V gene lookup returns CDR1 SGHNT and CDR2 YYREEE (reference sequence). Deletions cut 3 bases from V and 0 bases from J, with 14 bases between. The CDR3 covers 16 residues. CDR3 in DNA: TGTGCCAGCAGCTCCGGGACTCATACTAGCACAGATACGCAGTATTTT. It specifies CASSSGTHTSTDTQYF.

V usage is TRBV9 and J usage is TRBJ2-2, with D possibly TRBD1 on 6 matching bases. This CDR3 has 17 residues. Germline V CDR1 and CDR2: SGDLS, YYNGEE. V shed 0 bases and J shed 1 base, with 13 bases lying between them. CDR3 nucleotide sequence: TGTGCCAGCAGCGTAGTTGGAGGACAGAAGAACACCGGGGAGCTGTTTTTT. Protein: CASSVVGGQKNTGELFF.

On this clone itself: In the same sample, other DNA sequences code for this CDR3. CDR3 sequence: CASRRVGNQPQHF. CDR3 DNA: TGTGCCAGCCGCAGGGTTGGCAATCAGCCCCAGCATTTT. This rearrangement joins TRBV5-8 to TRBJ1-5; tentative D call: TRBD1 (5 bases). CDR3 size: 13 residues. Germline CDR1 reads SGHTS; CDR2 reads YDEGEE. Trimming removed 7 bases from V and 2 bases from J, with 10 bases in between.

The V gene is TRBV12-5, the J gene TRBJ2-1; D unclear. The CDR3 length is 14 residues. Germline CDR1 is LGHNT and CDR2 is FRNRAP. Between the trimmed V and J ends, which lost 8 bases and 3 bases, there was a span of 14 bases. Here the CDR3 reads CASTALDLYNEQFF. The CDR3 coding sequence is TGTGCTAGTACCGCCCTAGACCTCTACAATGAGCAGTTCTTC. The full variable domain, rest sourced from reference TRBV12-5 and TRBJ2-1, is DARVTQTPRHKVTEMGQEVTMRCQPILGHNTVFWYRQTMMQGLELLAYFRNRAPLDDSGMPKDRFSAEMPDATLATLKIQPSEPRDSAVYFCASTALDLYNEQFFGPGTRLTVL.

Remarks on this clone: The sample contains more than one DNA sequence encoding this CDR3. This chain uses TRBV6-5 with TRBJ1-1; 7 bases line up with TRBD1. The J segment lost 1 base and the V segment lost 5 bases, leaving 4 bases of the junction unmatched. CDR1 and CDR2 (germline): MNHEY, SVGAGI. The CDR3 length is 14 residues. CDR3 residues: CASSRQGPNTEAFF. DNA for the CDR3: TGTGCCAGCAGTCGACAGGGCCCGAACACTGAAGCTTTCTTT.

The chain combines TRBV5-6 with TRBJ1-1, with D maybe TRBD1 (6 bases). Germline CDR1 SGHDT, CDR2 YYEEEE. Between the trimmed V and J ends, which lost 2 bases and 4 bases, there was a span of 12 bases. This CDR3 has 14 residues. CDR3: CASSLQGGVTEAFF. The CDR3 coding sequence is TGTGCCAGCAGCTTACAGGGTGGGGTCACTGAAGCTTTCTTT.

The chain combines TRBV5-4 with TRBJ2-2, with D perhaps matching TRBD1 (6 bases). The CDR3 length is 16 residues. Germline V CDR1 and CDR2: SGHNT, YYREEE (reference sequence). V was cut by 1 base and J by 4 bases, with 14 bases left in between. CDR3 loop: CASSLPQGIGTGELFF. In DNA, the CDR3 is TGTGCCAGCAGCTTGCCCCAGGGGATCGGCACCGGGGAGCTGTTTTTT.

The chain links TRBV5-5 to TRBJ2-3, with D possibly matching TRBD1 (6 bases). In germline, CDR1 is SGHKS, CDR2 YYEKEE (reference sequence). Trimming left V 4 bases short and J 2 bases short, with 14 bases between. There are 15 residues in the CDR3. DNA of the CDR3: TGTGCCAGCAGCCCAAGAGGGGGATTCACAGATACGCAGTATTTT. Amino acid sequence: CASSPRGGFTDTQYF.

The chain has TRBV4-2 and TRBJ1-1; 8 bases fit TRBD1. V shed 6 bases and J 8 bases; nucleotides not matched to a gene: 11. Germline-derived CDR1 and CDR2 are LGHNA and YNFKEQ. The CDR3 covers 14 residues. CDR3: CASRLGDRISEAFF. DNA of the CDR3: TGTGCCAGCAGATTAGGGGACAGGATAAGCGAAGCTTTCTTT.

The chain employs TRBV4-2 and TRBJ1-2; 7 nucleotides match TRBD1. Trimming at V came to 4 bases and at J to 7 bases, leaving 9 bases not matched to a gene. Per the germline V gene, CDR1 is LGHNA and CDR2 is YNFKEQ. This CDR3 has 14 residues. CDR3 nucleotides: TGTGCCAGCAGCCCTCAAAGGACAGGCGCTGGCTACACCTTC. Translated: CASSPQRTGAGYTF.

J is TRBJ1-1 and V is TRBV5-4; no clear D. The V end lost 5 bases, the J end lost 0 bases, and 14 bases lay between the germline ends. The CDR3 is 15 amino acids. CDR1 is SGHNT, CDR2 YYREEE, per germline (reference sequence). The CDR3 DNA reads TGTGCCAGCAGGGGTGGGCCTATTGTGAACACTGAAGCTTTCTTT. Protein: CASRGGPIVNTEAFF. Looking up the rest from reference TRBV5-4 and TRBJ1-1 gives the full variable domain: ETGVTQSPTHLIKTRGQQVTLRCSSQSGHNTVSWYQQALGQGPQFIFQYYREEENGRGNFPPRFSGLQFPNYSSELNVNALELDDSALYLCASRGGPIVNTEAFFGQGTRLTVV.

The V gene is TRBV14, the J gene TRBJ2-7; no reliable D call. The CDR3 length is 11 residues. CDR1 is SGHDN and CDR2 is FVKESK in the germline V gene. V shed 4 bases and J shed 3 bases, with 4 bases lying between them. Here the CDR3 reads CASSRGYEQYF. CDR3 DNA sequence: TGTGCCAGCAGCCGCGGCTACGAGCAGTACTTC.

The V call is TRBV2, the J call TRBJ1-2; 8 bases line up with TRBD1. The trim removed 6 bases at V and 4 bases at J, leaving 10 bases unmatched. CDR1 SNHLY and CDR2 FYNNEI come from the germline V gene. The CDR3 is 15 amino acids. The CDR3 spells CASSPGQALSYGYTF. DNA of the CDR3: TGTGCCAGCAGCCCGGGACAGGCCCTCTCCTATGGCTACACCTTC.

The V call is TRBV29-1, the J call TRBJ2-5, with D perhaps TRBD2 (6 bases). The CDR3 runs to 15 residues. Germline values: CDR1 SQVTM, CDR2 ANQGSEA. V lost 6 bases, J lost 4 bases, and 21 bases lay in between. CDR3 in DNA: TGCAGCGTGGTACGTGGGAGGAGGGGAGGAGAGACCCAGTACTTC. Protein sequence: CSVVRGRRGGETQYF. The whole variable domain, remainder taken from reference TRBV29-1 and TRBJ2-5, is SAVISQKPSRDICQRGTSLTIQCQVDSQVTMMFWYRQQPGQSLTLIATANQGSEATYESGFVIDKFPISRPNLTFSTLTVSNMSPEDSSIYLCSVVRGRRGGETQYFGPGTRLLVL.

This clone was seen a single time. The J gene is TRBJ1-2, the V gene TRBV10-3, with 7 bases that match TRBD1. The junction had 8 bases not matched to a gene; V was cut back by 7 bases and J by 0 bases. The germline V gene has CDR1 ENHRY and CDR2 SYGVKD. There are 15 residues in the CDR3. The CDR3 spells CAITPQGYANYGYTF. The CDR3 region has the DNA TGTGCCATCACCCCACAGGGGTATGCTAACTATGGCTACACCTTC.